The 24 T cell receptor beta chains in this list originate from one sample, sequenced in a study of blood T cell repertoires in COVID-19. Produced via immunoSEQ multiplex PCR; TCRdb's table is partial and in-frame only. The sample yields about 240,000 clones, roughly 90% seen once. Sequenced sample: peripheral blood. The receptors come from a man aged 60 to 75 who had recovered from COVID-19.

The chain combines TRBV30 with TRBJ1-2, with 9 nucleotides matching TRBD1. Germline values: CDR1 GTSNPN, CDR2 SVGIG (reference sequence). V trimming: 3 bases; J trimming: 4 bases; junction bases outside the gene matches: 6. This CDR3 is built from 14 residues. The CDR3 loop is CAWRPTGGSYGYTF. The CDR3 region has the DNA TGTGCCTGGAGACCAACAGGGGGCAGCTATGGCTACACCTTC.

This clone was picked up one time. The rearrangement joins TRBV10-2 to TRBJ2-3; the match to TRBD2 covers 10 bases. Germline V lookup: CDR1 WSHSY, CDR2 SAAADI. CDR3 length: 15 amino acids. Unmatched junction bases numbered 5, after V lost 3 bases and J lost 5 bases. CDR3 sequence: CASSDWSSGGDTQYF. The CDR3 DNA is TGCGCCAGCAGTGACTGGTCTAGCGGGGGAGATACGCAGTATTTT.

The rearrangement links TRBV11-2 to TRBJ2-1, with 9 bases matching TRBD1. V was clipped by 2 bases and J by 4 bases; unmatched bases: 3. This CDR3 comprises 15 residues. CDR1 SGHAT and CDR2 FQNNGV come from the germline V gene. CDR3 region: CASSLIGQGYNEQFF. As DNA, the CDR3 is TGTGCCAGCAGCTTAATTGGACAGGGGTACAATGAGCAGTTCTTC.

The chain carries TRBV28 and TRBJ1-1; D may be TRBD1 (6 bases). This CDR3 is built from 16 residues. V gave up 5 bases and J gave up 0 bases, with 16 bases separating them. Germline CDR1 and CDR2: MDHEN and SYDVKM. This CDR3 is CASSGGGRGMNTEAFF. The CDR3 coding sequence is TGTGCCAGCAGTGGGGGGGGCAGGGGAATGAACACTGAAGCTTTCTTT.

The gene calls are TRBV7-7 and TRBJ2-3; TRBD2 might be the D (6 bases). The CDR3 covers 16 residues. The germline V and J ends were trimmed by 5 bases and 0 bases, with 15 bases remaining between them. Looked up from germline, CDR1 is SSHAT and CDR2 is FNYEAQ (reference sequence). CDR3 in DNA: TGTGCCAGCAGCCCGTTCACCGGGACTAGCACAGATACGCAGTATTTT. It yields the protein CASSPFTGTSTDTQYF.

In this sample, this clone turned up a few times. Here the CDR3 reads CASSLANTGAQPQHF. The CDR3 DNA reads TGTGCCAGCAGCTTAGCCAATACAGGGGCTCAGCCCCAGCATTTT. The chain uses TRBV7-9 and TRBJ1-5, with 7 bases matching TRBD1. CDR3 length: 15 residues. The germline V gene has CDR1 SEHNR and CDR2 FQNEAQ (reference sequence). Trimming took 0 bases from V and 6 from J; bases not matched to a gene: 5.

The chain carries TRBV25-1 and TRBJ2-7; 9 bases are shared with TRBD1. CDR1 is MGHDK, CDR2 SYGVNS, per germline. This CDR3 has 15 residues. Germline trimming cut 5 bases from V and 0 bases from J; bases unmatched to any gene: 5. The CDR3 loop is CASSFTGGNSYEQYF. CDR3 bases: TGTGCCAGCAGTTTTACAGGGGGCAACTCCTACGAGCAGTACTTC.

This chain uses TRBV28 with TRBJ1-5; D remains unclear. Trimming shortened V by 1 base and J by 0 bases, and 7 bases separated the two germline ends. The germline V gene encodes CDR1 MDHEN and CDR2 SYDVKM. This CDR3 contains 15 residues. The DNA for the CDR3 is TGTGCCAGCAGTTTATCCGCAGATAGCAATCAGCCCCAGCATTTT. It codes for CASSLSADSNQPQHF. The full variable domain, its missing parts supplied by reference TRBV28 and TRBJ1-5, is DVKVTQSSRYLVKRTGEKVFLECVQDMDHENMFWYRQDPGLGLRLIYFSYDVKMKEKGDIPEGYSVSREKKERFSLILESASTNQTSMYLCASSLSADSNQPQHFGDGTRLSIL.

This clone was picked up one time. This rearrangement joins TRBV9 to TRBJ1-2, with TRBD1 as a possible D gene (5 bases). The germline gives CDR1 SGDLS, CDR2 YYNGEE. This CDR3 is built from 14 residues. V lost 4 bases and J 6 bases, leaving 16 bases between the germline ends. The CDR3 DNA reads TGTGCCAGCAGCCCTCGAACAGGACCCCATGGCTACACCTTC. It is translated as CASSPRTGPHGYTF.

The J gene is TRBJ1-4, the V gene TRBV5-1; TRBD1 matches at 7 bases. J gave up 13 bases and V 0 bases, and 21 bases lay outside the gene matches. The CDR3 has 18 residues. The V gene's germline CDR1 is SGHRS and CDR2 YFSETQ. CDR3 coding DNA: TGCGCCAGCAGCTTGGAAGGCTTAACAGGGGCCACTGGAGGAGGACTGTTTTTT. Encoded protein: CASSLEGLTGATGGGLFF. Together with reference TRBV5-1 and TRBJ1-4, the CDR3 gives the full variable domain: KAGVTQTPRYLIKTRGQQVTLSCSPISGHRSVSWYQQTPGQGLQFLFEYFSETQRNKGNFPGRFSGRQFSNSRSEMNVSTLELGDSALYLCASSLEGLTGATGGGLFFGSGTQLSVL.

The rearrangement links TRBV21-1 to TRBJ2-3; TRBD1 reflects the table's D call only, with no check against the DNA. TRBV21-1 is designated a pseudogene. CDR3 length: 16 amino acids. CDR3 bases: TGTGCCAGCACAAAAGAAGACAGGGTCCACACAGATACGCAGTATTTT. Amino acids: CASTKEDRVHTDTQYF.

CDR3 amino acids: CASSSRLADTQYF. The CDR3 region has the DNA TGTGCCAGCAGCTCCCGACTCGCAGATACGCAGTATTTT. The rearrangement joins TRBV11-3 to TRBJ2-3; the D is unclear. V shed 4 bases and J shed 4 bases, with 9 bases lying between them. CDR3 length: 13 amino acids. Germline lookup yields CDR1 SGHNT and CDR2 YENEEA.

The chain carries TRBV7-2 and TRBJ1-1; D uncertain. Germline lookup yields CDR1 SGHTA and CDR2 FQGNSA. V gave up 7 bases and J gave up 6 bases, with 15 bases separating them. The CDR3 has 13 residues. CDR3 sequence: CASTPFGLAEAFF. CDR3 DNA sequence: TGTGCCAGCACCCCGTTCGGGTTGGCTGAAGCTTTCTTT.

This chain uses TRBV6-2 or TRBV6-3 with TRBJ1-1; D gene ambiguous. V dropped 5 bases and J dropped 4 bases, with 14 bases sitting between them. There are 14 residues in the CDR3. From germline, CDR1 is MNHEY and CDR2 SVGEGT. The CDR3 DNA reads as TGTGCCAGCAGTGTGACGTTGGGGAGCACTGAAGCTTTCTTT. It specifies CASSVTLGSTEAFF.

CDR3 bases: TGCGCCAGCAGCCCCGGCGGGGGGACAGATACGCAGTATTTT. It specifies CASSPGGGTDTQYF. The chain links TRBV4-1 to TRBJ2-3, with 8 bases that match TRBD2. The CDR3 is made up of 14 amino acids. The junction had 3 bases not matched to a gene; V was cut back by 4 bases and J by 3 bases. CDR1 is MGHRA, CDR2 YSYEKL, per germline.

This clone appeared a single time. The J gene is TRBJ2-1, the V gene TRBV14; D might be TRBD1 (7 bases). This CDR3 comprises 18 residues. CDR1 and CDR2 (germline): SGHDN, FVKESK. Trimming took 4 bases from V and 0 from J, leaving 19 bases between them. For the CDR3, the DNA is TGTGCCAGCAGCCTAAACAGGGGTAGCGGCCTCTCCTACAATGAGCAGTTCTTC. It yields the protein CASSLNRGSGLSYNEQFF.

The chain links TRBV6-5 to TRBJ1-1, with 7 bases aligning to TRBD1. The CDR3 consists of 12 residues. Per germline, CDR1 MNHEY and CDR2 SVGAGI. J lost 3 bases, V lost 10 bases, and 5 bases had no gene match. CDR3 region: CATRDSYTEAFF. The DNA for the CDR3 is TGTGCCACCCGGGACAGTTACACTGAAGCTTTCTTT.

The CDR3: CASSPWDRGAEAFF. The CDR3 DNA is TGTGCCAGCTCACCTTGGGACAGGGGCGCAGAAGCTTTCTTT. The V gene is TRBV18, the J gene TRBJ1-1; TRBD1 agrees at 10 bases. This CDR3 has 14 residues. The J segment lost 8 bases and the V segment lost 3 bases, leaving 6 bases of the junction unmatched. CDR1 is KGHSH, CDR2 LQKENI, per germline.

CDR3 coding DNA: TGTGCCAGTAGTATAGTTTTCTACAGTAGATATCAGCCCCAGCATTTT. It encodes CASSIVFYSRYQPQHF. V and J are TRBV19 and TRBJ1-5; D not resolved. The CDR3 extends over 16 amino acids. From germline, CDR1 is LNHDA and CDR2 SQIVND (reference sequence). V lost 1 base, J lost 5 bases, and 15 bases lay in between.

Details on this clone: Other DNA sequences in this specimen translate into the identical CDR3. V is TRBV5-1 and J is TRBJ1-5, with D unresolved. V lost 0 bases, J lost 4 bases, and 8 bases lay in between. This CDR3 region has 14 residues. Germline V lookup: CDR1 SGHRS, CDR2 YFSETQ. CDR3 region: CASSLEGGNQPQHF. The CDR3 nucleotides are TGCGCCAGCAGCTTGGAGGGAGGGAATCAGCCCCAGCATTTT.

The CDR3 here is CASSKTRDRGRYEQYF. The CDR3, as DNA: TGTGCCAGCAGTAAAACCCGGGACAGGGGGCGATACGAGCAGTACTTC. This chain links TRBV21-1 with TRBJ2-7; TRBD1 is the table's D call and was not checked against the DNA. TRBV21-1 is a pseudogene locus. This CDR3 contains 16 residues.

This sequence joins TRBV7-8 and TRBJ2-1; D is ambiguous. Germline V gives CDR1 SGHVS, CDR2 FQNEAQ. The V end was cut by 6 bases, the J end by 4 bases, with 4 bases between. The CDR3 extends over 11 amino acids. The DNA of the CDR3 is TGTGCCAGCAGACGGTACAATGAGCAGTTCTTC. Its translation is CASRRYNEQFF.

The CDR3 is CASRGTGGRETQYF. The CDR3 DNA follows: TGTGCCAGCAGAGGAACGGGGGGCCGGGAGACCCAGTACTTC. This chain uses TRBV6-5 with TRBJ2-5; weak D call: TRBD2 (7 bases). The V and J ends lost 6 bases and 5 bases respectively, with 16 bases between them. The V gene's germline CDR1 is MNHEY and CDR2 SVGAGI. This CDR3 contains 14 residues.

CDR3 DNA sequence: TGTGCCAGCACGCCAGGGACAGGGGGCTTAGTGGACACCGGGGAGCTGTTTTTT. It is translated as CASTPGTGGLVDTGELFF. This chain links TRBV9 with TRBJ2-2, with 12 bases aligning to TRBD1. V was pared by 6 bases and J by 3 bases, with 12 bases of the junction left unmatched. The CDR3 spans 18 residues. CDR1 is SGDLS and CDR2 is YYNGEE in the germline V gene.